These 6 T cell receptor beta chains originate from one sample sequenced in a study of blood T cell repertoires in COVID-19. Only in-frame clones appear in the TCRdb table, and some are missing; sequencing was by immunoSEQ multiplex PCR. The repertoire holds around 100,000 clones, approximately 88% seen once, with roughly 0.89% in the top ten. Sequences were obtained from peripheral blood. Receptors were obtained from a woman in her sixties or seventies with acute or convalescent COVID-19.

The rearrangement uses TRBV13 and TRBJ2-5; 8 positions agree with TRBD1. Trimming removed 0 bases from V and 5 bases from J; junction bases left unmatched: 5. CDR3 length: 15 amino acids. Germline CDR1 is PRHDT and CDR2 is FYEKMQ (reference sequence). The CDR3 nucleotides read TGTGCCAGCAGCTTAGGGGCAGGGGGCAGGGAGACCCAGTACTTC. It yields the protein CASSLGAGGRETQYF.

The J gene is TRBJ2-5, the V gene TRBV2, with D possibly being TRBD2 (6 bases). This CDR3 region has 13 residues. Germline V gene lookup returns CDR1 SNHLY and CDR2 FYNNEI. Trimming removed 7 bases at V and 7 bases at J, with 16 bases between. The CDR3 reads CASTEGREVTQYF. CDR3 nucleotides: TGTGCCAGCACCGAGGGGCGGGAAGTGACCCAGTACTTC.

This clone was seen only a few times. V and J are TRBV7-9 and TRBJ1-1; D remains ambiguous. V lost 2 bases to trimming and J lost 2 bases, with 6 bases between them. CDR1 and CDR2 (germline): SEHNR, FQNEAQ (reference sequence). The CDR3 totals 13 residues. The CDR3 loop reads CASSLSGNTEAFF. The CDR3 nucleotides are TGTGCCAGCAGCTTATCCGGTAACACTGAAGCTTTCTTT.

V is TRBV6-5 and J is TRBJ2-3; 9 bases agree with TRBD2. Looked up from germline, CDR1 is MNHEY and CDR2 is SVGAGI. V was clipped by 7 bases and J by 3 bases; unmatched bases: 5. The CDR3 is made up of 14 amino acids. CDR3 in DNA: TGTGCCAGCACTGTAAGCGGGAGGACAGATACGCAGTATTTT. This encodes CASTVSGRTDTQYF.

The chain recombines TRBV6-5 with TRBJ2-1; 15 nucleotides align to TRBD2. Germline V gene lookup returns CDR1 MNHEY and CDR2 SVGAGI. V was clipped by 4 bases and J by 9 bases; unmatched bases: 7. The CDR3 is made up of 16 amino acids. This CDR3 reads CASSSRTSGRALEQFF. CDR3 DNA sequence: TGTGCCAGCAGTTCCCGGACTAGCGGGAGGGCCCTTGAGCAGTTCTTC.

The V and J genes are TRBV18 and TRBJ1-1, with 7 positions matching TRBD1. Unmatched junction bases numbered 8, after V lost 2 bases and J lost 2 bases. The CDR3 has 16 residues. Germline CDR1 and CDR2: KGHSH and LQKENI. The CDR3 DNA follows: TGTGCCAGCTCACCATGGTCGGCAGGGGGAAACACTGAAGCTTTCTTT. As protein: CASSPWSAGGNTEAFF.